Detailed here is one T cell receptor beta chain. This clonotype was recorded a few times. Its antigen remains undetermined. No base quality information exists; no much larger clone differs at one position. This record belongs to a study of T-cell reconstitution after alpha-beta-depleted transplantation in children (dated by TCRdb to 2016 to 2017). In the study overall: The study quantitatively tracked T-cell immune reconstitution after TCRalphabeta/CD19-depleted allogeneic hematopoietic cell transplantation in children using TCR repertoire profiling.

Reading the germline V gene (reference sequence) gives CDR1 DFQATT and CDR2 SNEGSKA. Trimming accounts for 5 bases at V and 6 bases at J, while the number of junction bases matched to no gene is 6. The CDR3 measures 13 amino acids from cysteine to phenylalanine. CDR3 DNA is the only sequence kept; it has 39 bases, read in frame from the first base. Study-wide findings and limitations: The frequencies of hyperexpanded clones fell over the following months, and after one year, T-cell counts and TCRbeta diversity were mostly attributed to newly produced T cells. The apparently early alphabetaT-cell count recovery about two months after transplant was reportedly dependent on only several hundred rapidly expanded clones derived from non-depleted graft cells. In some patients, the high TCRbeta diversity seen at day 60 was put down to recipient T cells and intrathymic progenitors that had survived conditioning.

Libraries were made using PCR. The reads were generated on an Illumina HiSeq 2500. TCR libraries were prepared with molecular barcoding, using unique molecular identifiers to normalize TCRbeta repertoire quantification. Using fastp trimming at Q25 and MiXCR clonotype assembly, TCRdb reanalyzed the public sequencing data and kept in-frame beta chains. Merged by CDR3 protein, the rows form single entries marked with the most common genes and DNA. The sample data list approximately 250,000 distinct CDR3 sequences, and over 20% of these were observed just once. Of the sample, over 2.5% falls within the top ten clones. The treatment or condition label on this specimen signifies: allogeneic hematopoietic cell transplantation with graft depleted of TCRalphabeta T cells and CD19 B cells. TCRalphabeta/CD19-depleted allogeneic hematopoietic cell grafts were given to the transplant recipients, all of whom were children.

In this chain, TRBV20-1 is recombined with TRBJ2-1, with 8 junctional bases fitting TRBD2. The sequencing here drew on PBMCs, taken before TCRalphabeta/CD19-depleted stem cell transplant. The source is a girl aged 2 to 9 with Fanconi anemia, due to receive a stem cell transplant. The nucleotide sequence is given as TGCAGTGCTCGGACCGGGACTAGCAATGAGCAGTTCTTC. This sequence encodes CSARTGTSNEQFF.